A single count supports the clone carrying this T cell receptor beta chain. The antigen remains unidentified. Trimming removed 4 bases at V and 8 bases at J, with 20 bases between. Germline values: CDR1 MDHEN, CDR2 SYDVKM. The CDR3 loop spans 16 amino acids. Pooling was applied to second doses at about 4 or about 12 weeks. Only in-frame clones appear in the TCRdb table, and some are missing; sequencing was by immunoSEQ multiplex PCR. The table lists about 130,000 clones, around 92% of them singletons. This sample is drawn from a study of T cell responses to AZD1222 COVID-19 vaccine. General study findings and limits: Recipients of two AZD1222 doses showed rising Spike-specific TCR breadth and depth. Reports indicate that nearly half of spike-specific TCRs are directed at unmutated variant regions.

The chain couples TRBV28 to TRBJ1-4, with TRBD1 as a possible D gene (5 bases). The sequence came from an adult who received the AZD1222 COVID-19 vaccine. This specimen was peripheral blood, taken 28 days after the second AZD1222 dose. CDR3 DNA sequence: TGTGCCAGCAGTTCCGGAGCCCCGGGGCCGGGGGAAAAACTGTTTTTT. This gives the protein CASSSGAPGPGEKLFF.